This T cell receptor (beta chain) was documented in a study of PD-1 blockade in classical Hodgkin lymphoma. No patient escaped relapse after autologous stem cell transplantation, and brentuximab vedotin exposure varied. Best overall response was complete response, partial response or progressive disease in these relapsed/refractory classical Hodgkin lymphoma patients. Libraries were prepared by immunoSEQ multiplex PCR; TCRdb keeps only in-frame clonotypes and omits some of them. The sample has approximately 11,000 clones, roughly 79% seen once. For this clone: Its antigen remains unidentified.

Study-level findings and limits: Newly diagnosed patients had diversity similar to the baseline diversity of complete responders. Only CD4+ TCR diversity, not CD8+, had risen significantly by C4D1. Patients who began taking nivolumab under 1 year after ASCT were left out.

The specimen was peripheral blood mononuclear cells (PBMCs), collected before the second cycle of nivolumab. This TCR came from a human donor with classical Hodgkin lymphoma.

CDR3 coding DNA: TGCGCCAGCGCGAACAGGGCTTCCGAGCAGTACTTC. It specifies CASANRASEQYF. This chain connects TRBV4-1 to TRBJ2-7; D may be TRBD1 (6 bases). Germline assignment: CDR1 MGHRA and CDR2 YSYEKL. Trimming left V 8 bases short and J 6 bases short, with 14 bases between. The CDR3 loop spans 12 amino acids.